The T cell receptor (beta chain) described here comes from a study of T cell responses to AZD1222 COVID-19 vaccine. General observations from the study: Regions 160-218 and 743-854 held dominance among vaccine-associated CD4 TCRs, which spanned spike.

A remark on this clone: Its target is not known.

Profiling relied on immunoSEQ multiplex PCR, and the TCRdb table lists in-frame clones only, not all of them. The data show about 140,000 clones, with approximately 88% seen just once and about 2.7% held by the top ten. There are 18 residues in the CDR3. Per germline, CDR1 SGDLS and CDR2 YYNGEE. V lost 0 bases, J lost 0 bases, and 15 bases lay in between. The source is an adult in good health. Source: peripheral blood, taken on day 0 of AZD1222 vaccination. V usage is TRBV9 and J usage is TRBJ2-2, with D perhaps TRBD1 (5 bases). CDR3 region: CASSVAIFRAPNTGELFF. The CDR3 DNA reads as TGTGCCAGCAGCGTAGCTATATTCAGGGCACCGAACACCGGGGAGCTGTTTTTT.